This paragraph covers one T cell receptor (beta chain) sequence. Its target is not known. Each CDR3 protein gets one entry after TCRdb re-called the reads with MiXCR. The top ten clones hold 11% to 15% of a sample with about 900,000 distinct CDR3 sequences, roughly 31% of them seen once. These data come from a study of T cell repertoires in cytomegalovirus infection. For the study at large: HLA-B-restricted CMV epitopes that are well studied, plus recently identified HLA-C-restricted ones, were used by the study. TCR beta signatures that were public indicated CMV infection and matching HLA type.

V lost 4 bases to trimming and J lost 1 base, with 10 bases between them. CDR1 is ENHRY, CDR2 SYGVKD, per germline. The CDR3 covers 14 residues. Findings and limits, study-wide: The study identified carriers of CMV plus the relevant HLA from cumulative public TCR beta family frequency.

Here the sequenced sample was cultured CD8+ T cells from PBMCs, taken from culture after CMV antigen stimulation. The chain uses TRBV10-3 and TRBJ1-1, with D maybe TRBD1 (5 bases). The receptor was isolated from a human donor in good health (CMV status not recorded). Some clones in this sample may be carry-over from other donors' samples. The CDR3 is CAISGGGGNTEAFF. CDR3 DNA sequence: TGTGCCATCAGTGGTGGGGGGGGGAACACTGAAGCTTTCTTT.